This T cell receptor beta chain was sequenced in a study of memory CD4+ T cells and cytomegalovirus serostatus. Study findings and constraints: Of 164 reported CMV TCRbeta sequences, 60 to 85 were found in memory CD4+ repertoires.

TCRdb keeps only in-frame clones here, not all; method: immunoSEQ multiplex PCR. The sample consists of 40,000 to 55,000 clones, over 75% of them appearing once. The sort gate was single viable CD3+CD4+CD8-CD45RO+ cells for memory CD4+ T cells. The CDR3 is 11 residues long. Trimming left V 3 bases short and J 10 bases short, with 6 bases between. CDR1 and CDR2 (germline): LNHDA, SQIVND (reference sequence). About this clone itself: Its specificity is not known.

The sample taken for sequencing was memory CD4+ T cells from blood. The clonotype originates from an adult in good health and CMV-seronegative. The chain couples TRBV19 to TRBJ1-4; D gene unclear. CDR3 DNA: TGTGCCAGTAGTATTATTGGAAAACTGTTTTTT. It translates to CASSIIGKLFF.